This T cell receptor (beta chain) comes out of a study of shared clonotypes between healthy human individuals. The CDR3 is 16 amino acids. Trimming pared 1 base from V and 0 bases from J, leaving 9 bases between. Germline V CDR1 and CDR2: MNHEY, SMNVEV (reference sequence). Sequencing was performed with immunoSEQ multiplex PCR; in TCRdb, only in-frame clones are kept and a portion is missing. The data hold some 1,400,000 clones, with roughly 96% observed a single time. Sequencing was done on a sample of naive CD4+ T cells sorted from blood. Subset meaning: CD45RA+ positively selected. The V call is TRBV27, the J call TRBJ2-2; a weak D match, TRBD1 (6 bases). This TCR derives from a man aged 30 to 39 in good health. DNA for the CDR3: TGTGCCAGCAGTTTATTTTGGACAGCGAACACCGGGGAGCTGTTTTTT. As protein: CASSLFWTANTGELFF.